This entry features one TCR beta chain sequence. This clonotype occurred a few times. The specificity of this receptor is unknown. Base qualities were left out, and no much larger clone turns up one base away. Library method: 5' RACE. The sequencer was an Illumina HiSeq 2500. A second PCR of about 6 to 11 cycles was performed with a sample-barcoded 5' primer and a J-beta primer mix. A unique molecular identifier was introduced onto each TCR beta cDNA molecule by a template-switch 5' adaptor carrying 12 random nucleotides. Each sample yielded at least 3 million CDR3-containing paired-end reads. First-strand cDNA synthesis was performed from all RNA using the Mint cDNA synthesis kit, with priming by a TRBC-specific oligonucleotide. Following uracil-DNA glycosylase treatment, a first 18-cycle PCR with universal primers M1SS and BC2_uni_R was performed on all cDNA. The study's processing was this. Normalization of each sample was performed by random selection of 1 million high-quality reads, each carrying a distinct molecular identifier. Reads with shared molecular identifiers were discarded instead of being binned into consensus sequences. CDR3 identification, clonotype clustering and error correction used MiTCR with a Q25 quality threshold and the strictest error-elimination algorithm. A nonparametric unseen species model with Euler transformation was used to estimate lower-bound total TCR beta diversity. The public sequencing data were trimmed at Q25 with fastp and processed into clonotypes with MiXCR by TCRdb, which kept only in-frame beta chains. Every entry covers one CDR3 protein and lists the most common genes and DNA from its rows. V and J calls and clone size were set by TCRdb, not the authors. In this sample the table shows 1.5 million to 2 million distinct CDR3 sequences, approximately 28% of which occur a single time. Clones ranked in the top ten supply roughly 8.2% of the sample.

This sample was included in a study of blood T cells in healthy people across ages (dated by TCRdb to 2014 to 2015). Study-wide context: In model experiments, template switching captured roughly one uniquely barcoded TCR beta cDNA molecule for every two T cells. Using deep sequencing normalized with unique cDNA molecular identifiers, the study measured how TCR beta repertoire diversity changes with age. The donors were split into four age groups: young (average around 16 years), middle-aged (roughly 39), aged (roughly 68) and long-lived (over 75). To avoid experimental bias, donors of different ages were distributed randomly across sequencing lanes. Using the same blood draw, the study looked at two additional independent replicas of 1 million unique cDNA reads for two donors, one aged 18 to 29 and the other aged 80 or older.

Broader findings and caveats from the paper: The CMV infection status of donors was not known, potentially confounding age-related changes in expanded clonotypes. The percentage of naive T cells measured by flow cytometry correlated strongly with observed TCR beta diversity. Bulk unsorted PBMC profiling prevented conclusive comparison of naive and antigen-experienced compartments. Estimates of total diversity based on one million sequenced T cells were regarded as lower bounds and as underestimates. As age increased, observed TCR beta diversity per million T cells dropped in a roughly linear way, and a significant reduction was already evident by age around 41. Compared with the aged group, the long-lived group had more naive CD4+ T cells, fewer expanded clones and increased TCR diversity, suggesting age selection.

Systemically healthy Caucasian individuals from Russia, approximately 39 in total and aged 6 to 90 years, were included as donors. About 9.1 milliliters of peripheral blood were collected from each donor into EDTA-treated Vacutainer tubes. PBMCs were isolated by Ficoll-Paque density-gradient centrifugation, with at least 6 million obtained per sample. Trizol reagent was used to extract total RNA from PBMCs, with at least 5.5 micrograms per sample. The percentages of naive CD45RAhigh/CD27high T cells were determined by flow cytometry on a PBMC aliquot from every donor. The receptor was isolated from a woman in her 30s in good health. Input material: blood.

The nucleotide sequence is TGTGCCAGCAGCGGAACCTCCGGGACTAGCGGGAGTCCTGCAGATACGCAGTATTTT. Its protein is CASSGTSGTSGSPADTQYF. The chain is made from TRBV7-9 and TRBJ2-3; the central 14 bases match TRBD2. The CDR3 contains 19 residues, cysteine and phenylalanine counted. Kept here is only the CDR3 DNA, which spans 57 bases and is read in frame from base 1. From the germline V gene (reference sequence), CDR1 is SEHNR and CDR2 is FQNEAQ. V is pruned by 5 bases and J by 4 bases, leaving 14 bases of the junction without a gene match. The CDR3, completed at both ends by the reference TRBV7-9 and TRBJ2-3 genes, gives the full variable domain DTGVSQNPRHKITKRGQNVTFRCDPISEHNRLYWYRQTLGQGPEFLTYFQNEAQLEKSRLLSDRFSAERPKGSFSTLEIQRTEQGDSAMYLCASSGTSGTSGSPADTQYFGPGTRLTVL.